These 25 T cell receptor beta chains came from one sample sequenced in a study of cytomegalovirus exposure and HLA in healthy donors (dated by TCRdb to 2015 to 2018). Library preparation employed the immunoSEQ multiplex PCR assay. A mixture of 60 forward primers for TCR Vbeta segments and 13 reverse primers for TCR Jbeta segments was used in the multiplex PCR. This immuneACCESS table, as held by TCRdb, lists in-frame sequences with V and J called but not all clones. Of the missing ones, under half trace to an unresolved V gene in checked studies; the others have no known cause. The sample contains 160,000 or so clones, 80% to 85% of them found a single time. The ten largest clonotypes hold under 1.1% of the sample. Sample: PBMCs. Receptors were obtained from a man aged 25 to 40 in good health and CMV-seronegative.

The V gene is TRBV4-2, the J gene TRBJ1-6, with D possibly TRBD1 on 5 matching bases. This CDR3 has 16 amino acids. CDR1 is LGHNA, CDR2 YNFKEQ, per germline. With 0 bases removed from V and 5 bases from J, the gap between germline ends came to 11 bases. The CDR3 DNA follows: TGTGCCAGCAGCCAAGAGGGAGGCAGGGATAATTCACCCCTCCACTTT. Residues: CASSQEGGRDNSPLHF.

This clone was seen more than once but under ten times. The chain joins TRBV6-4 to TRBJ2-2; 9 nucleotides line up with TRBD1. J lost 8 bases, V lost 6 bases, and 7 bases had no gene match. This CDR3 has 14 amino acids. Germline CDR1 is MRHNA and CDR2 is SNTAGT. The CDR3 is CASRGTGPQGELFF. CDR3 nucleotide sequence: TGTGCCAGCAGGGGGACAGGGCCGCAAGGGGAGCTGTTTTTT.

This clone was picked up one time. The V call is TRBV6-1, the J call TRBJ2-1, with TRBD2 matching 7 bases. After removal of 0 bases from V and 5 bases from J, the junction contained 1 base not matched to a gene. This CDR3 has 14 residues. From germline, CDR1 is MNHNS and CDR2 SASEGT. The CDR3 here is CASSEAGGDNEQFF. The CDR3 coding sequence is TGTGCCAGCAGTGAAGCGGGGGGGGACAATGAGCAGTTCTTC.

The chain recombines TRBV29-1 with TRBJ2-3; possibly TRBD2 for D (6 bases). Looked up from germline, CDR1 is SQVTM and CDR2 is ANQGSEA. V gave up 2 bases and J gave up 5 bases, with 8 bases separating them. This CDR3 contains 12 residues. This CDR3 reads CSVESGGDTQYF. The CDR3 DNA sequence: TGCAGCGTTGAATCCGGGGGAGATACGCAGTATTTT.

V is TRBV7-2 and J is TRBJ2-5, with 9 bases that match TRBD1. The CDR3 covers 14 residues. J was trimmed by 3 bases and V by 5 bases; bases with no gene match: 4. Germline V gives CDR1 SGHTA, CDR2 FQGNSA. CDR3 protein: CASSLQGAKETQYF. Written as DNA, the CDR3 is TGTGCCAGCAGCCTACAGGGGGCAAAAGAGACCCAGTACTTC.

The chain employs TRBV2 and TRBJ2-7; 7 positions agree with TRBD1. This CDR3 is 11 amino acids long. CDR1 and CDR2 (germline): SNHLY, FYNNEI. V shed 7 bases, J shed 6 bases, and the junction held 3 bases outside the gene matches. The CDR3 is CASTTGVEQYF. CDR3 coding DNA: TGTGCCAGCACAACAGGGGTCGAGCAGTACTTC.

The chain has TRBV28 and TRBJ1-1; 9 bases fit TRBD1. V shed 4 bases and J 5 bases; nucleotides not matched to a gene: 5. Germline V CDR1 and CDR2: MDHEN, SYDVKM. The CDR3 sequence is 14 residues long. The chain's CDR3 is CASSSDRGWTEAFF. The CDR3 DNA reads TGTGCCAGCAGTTCAGACAGGGGGTGGACTGAAGCTTTCTTT.

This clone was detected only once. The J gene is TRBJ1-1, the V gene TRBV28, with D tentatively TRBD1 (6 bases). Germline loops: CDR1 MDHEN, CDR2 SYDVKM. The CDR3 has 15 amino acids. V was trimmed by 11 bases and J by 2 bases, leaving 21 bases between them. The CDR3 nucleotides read TGTGCCGTGTCCCCCGGGACACCTCGCAACACTGAAGCTTTCTTT. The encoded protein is CAVSPGTPRNTEAFF. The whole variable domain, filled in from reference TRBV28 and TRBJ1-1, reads DVKVTQSSRYLVKRTGEKVFLECVQDMDHENMFWYRQDPGLGLRLIYFSYDVKMKEKGDIPEGYSVSREKKERFSLILESASTNQTSMYLCAVSPGTPRNTEAFFGQGTRLTVV.

The CDR3 reads CASKGSRIAEQYF. DNA for the CDR3: TGTGCCAGCAAAGGGAGCCGAATAGCCGAGCAGTACTTC. The chain has TRBV2 and TRBJ2-7; a weak D match, TRBD2 (5 bases). The CDR3 is 13 residues long. V gave up 7 bases and J gave up 6 bases, with 16 bases separating them. Germline CDR1 is SNHLY and CDR2 is FYNNEI.

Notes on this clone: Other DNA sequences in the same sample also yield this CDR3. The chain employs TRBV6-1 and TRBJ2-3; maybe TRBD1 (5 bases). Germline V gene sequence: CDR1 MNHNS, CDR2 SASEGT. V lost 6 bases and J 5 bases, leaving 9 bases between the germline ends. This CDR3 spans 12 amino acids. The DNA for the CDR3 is TGTGCCAGCAGGCAGGGTAGAGATACGCAGTATTTT. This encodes CASRQGRDTQYF.

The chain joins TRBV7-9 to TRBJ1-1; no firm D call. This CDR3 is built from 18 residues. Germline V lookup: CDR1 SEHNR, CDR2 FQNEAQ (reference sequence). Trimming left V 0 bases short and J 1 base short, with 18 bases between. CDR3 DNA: TGTGCCAGCAGCTTAGCTTCGCCCGACGGGAACGAGAACACTGAAGCTTTCTTT. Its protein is CASSLASPDGNENTEAFF. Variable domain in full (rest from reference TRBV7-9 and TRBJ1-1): DTGVSQNPRHKITKRGQNVTFRCDPISEHNRLYWYRQTLGQGPEFLTYFQNEAQLEKSRLLSDRFSAERPKGSFSTLEIQRTEQGDSAMYLCASSLASPDGNENTEAFFGQGTRLTVV.

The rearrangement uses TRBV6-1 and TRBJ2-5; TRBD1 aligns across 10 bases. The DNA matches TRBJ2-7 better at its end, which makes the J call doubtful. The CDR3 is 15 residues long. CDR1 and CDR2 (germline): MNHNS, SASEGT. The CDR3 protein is CASSLLRDRGDEQYF. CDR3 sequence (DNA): TGTGCCAGCAGTCTACTCCGGGACAGGGGAGACGAGCAGTACTTC.

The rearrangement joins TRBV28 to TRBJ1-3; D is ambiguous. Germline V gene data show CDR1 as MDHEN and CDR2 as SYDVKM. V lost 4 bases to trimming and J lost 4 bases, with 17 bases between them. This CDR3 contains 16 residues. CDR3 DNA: TGTGCCAGCAGTTCATATCCCGGTTTAATAGGAAACACCATATATTTT. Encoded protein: CASSSYPGLIGNTIYF.

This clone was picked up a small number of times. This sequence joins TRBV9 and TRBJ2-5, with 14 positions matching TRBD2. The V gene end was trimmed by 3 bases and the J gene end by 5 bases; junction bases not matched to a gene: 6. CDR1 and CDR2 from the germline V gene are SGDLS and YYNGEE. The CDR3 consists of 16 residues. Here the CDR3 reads CASSEGTSGGMETQYF. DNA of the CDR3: TGTGCCAGCAGCGAGGGGACTAGCGGGGGAATGGAGACCCAGTACTTC.

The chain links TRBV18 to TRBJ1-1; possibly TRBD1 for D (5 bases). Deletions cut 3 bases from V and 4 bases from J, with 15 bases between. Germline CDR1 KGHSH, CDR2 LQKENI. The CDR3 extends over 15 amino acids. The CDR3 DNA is TGTGCCAGCTCACCTAGGGACGGGGGTGGCACTGAAGCTTTCTTT. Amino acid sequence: CASSPRDGGGTEAFF.

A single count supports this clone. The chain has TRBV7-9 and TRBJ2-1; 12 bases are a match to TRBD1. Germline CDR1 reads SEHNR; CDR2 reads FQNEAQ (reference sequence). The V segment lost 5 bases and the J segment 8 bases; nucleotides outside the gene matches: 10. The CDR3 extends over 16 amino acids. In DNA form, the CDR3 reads TGTGCCAGCAGCCCCCGGGACAGGGGGCTTGTGGATGAGCAGTTCTTC. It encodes CASSPRDRGLVDEQFF.

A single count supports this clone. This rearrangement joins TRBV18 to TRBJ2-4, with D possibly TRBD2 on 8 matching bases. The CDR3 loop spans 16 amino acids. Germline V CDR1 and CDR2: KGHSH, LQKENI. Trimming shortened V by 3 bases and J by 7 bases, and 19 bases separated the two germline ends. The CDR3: CASSPSLAVRGNIQYF. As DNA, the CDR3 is TGTGCCAGCTCACCGTCACTAGCGGTCAGGGGGAACATTCAGTACTTC.

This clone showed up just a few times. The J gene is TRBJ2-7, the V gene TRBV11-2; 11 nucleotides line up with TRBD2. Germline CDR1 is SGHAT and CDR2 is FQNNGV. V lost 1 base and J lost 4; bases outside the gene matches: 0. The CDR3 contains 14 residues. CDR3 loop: CASSLGTSGYEQYF. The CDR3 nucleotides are TGTGCCAGCAGCTTAGGGACTAGCGGGTACGAGCAGTACTTC.

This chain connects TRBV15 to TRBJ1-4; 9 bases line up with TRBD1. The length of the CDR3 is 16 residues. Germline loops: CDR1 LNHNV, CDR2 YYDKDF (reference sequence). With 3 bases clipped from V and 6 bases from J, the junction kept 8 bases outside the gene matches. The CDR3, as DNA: TGTGCCACCAGCAGTCCGGGACAGGGCTTTGATGAAAAACTGTTTTTT. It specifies CATSSPGQGFDEKLFF.

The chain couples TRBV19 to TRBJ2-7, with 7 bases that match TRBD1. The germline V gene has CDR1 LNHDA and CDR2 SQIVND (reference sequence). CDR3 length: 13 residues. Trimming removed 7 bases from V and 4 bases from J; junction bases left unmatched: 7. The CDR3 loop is CASTRSDRYEQYF. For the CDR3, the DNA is TGTGCCAGTACCCGGTCGGACAGGTACGAGCAGTACTTC.

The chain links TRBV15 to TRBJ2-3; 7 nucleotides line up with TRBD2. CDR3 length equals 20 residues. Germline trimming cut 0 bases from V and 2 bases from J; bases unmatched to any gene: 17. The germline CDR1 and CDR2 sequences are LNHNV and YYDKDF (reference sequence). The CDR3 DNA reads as TGTGCCACCAGCAGAGATGCTCTGCGGGTGAGCGGGAAACCCACAGATACGCAGTATTTT. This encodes CATSRDALRVSGKPTDTQYF.

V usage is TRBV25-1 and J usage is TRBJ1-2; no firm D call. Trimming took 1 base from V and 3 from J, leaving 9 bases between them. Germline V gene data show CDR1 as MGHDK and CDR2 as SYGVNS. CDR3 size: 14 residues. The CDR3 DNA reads TGTGCCAGCAGTGAATCTGGAGAGTACTATGGCTACACCTTC. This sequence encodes CASSESGEYYGYTF.

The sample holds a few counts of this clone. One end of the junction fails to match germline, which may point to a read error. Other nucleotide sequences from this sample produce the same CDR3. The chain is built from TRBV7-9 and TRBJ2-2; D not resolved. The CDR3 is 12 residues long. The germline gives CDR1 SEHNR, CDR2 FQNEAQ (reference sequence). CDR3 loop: CSSSPDTGELFF. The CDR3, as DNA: TGTTCCAGCAGCCCTGACACCGGGGAGCTGTTTTTT.

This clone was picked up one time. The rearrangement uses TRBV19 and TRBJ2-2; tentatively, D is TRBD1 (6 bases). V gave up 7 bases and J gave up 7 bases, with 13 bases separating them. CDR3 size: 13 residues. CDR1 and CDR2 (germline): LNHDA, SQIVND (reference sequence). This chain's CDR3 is CASNLGGSGELFF. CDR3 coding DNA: TGTGCCAGTAATCTAGGGGGTAGCGGGGAGCTGTTTTTT.

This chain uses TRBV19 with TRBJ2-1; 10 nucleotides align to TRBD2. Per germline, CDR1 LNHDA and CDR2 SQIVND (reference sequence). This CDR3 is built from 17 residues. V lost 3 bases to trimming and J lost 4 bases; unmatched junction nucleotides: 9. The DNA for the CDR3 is TGTGCCAGTAGTATCTTCCGGACTAGCGGAACTTACAATGAGCAGTTCTTC. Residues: CASSIFRTSGTYNEQFF. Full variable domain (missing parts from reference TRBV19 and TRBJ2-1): DGGITQSPKYLFRKEGQNVTLSCEQNLNHDAMYWYRQDPGQGLRLIYYSQIVNDFQKGDIAEGYSVSREKKESFPLTVTSAQKNPTAFYLCASSIFRTSGTYNEQFFGPGTRLTVL.